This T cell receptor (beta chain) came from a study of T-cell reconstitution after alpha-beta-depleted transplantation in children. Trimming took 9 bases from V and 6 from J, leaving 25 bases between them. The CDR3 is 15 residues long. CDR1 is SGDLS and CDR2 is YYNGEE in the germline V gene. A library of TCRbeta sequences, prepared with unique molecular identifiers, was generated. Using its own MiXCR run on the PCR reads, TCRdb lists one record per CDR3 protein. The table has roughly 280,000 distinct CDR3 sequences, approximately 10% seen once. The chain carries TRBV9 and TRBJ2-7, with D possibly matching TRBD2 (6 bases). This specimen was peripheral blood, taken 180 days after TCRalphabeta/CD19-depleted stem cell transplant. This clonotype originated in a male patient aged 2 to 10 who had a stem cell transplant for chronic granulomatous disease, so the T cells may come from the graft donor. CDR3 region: CATLRQTEGPGEQYF. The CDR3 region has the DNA TGTGCCACCCTTCGGCAAACGGAGGGACCAGGCGAGCAGTACTTC.